This T cell receptor (beta chain) was recorded in a study of shared clonotypes between healthy human individuals (TCRdb year 2020). Some background on the complete study: The cohort comprised a couple of women and three men aged 18 to 49 years. For each donor, CD4 naive and CD4 memory were each run on three plates, CD8 naive on two plates, and CD8 memory on one plate. Different laboratories and diverse techniques were used to prepare libraries and sequence TCR repertoires, to increase sequencing depth and limit assay-specific biases. Between about 0.8 and 9.5 billion PBMCs per donor were obtained by leukapheresis. The study deeply sequenced blood TCR repertoires of five healthy adults to estimate repertoire size and the extent of clonotype sharing between individuals.

CDR1 is given as SEHNR and CDR2 as FQNEAQ, both from the germline V gene (reference sequence). The V end loses 2 bases and the J end loses 3 bases, and a stretch of 13 bases separates them. The CDR3 starts with the cysteine, ends with the phenylalanine, and has 16 residues. Only the CDR3 DNA stays, 48 bases, in frame from base 1. Using the deep immunoSEQ assay, TCR CDR3 regions were amplified from genomic DNA by multiplex PCR. For each cell subset, the extracted genomic DNA was distributed evenly across all wells of several immunoSEQ 96-well plates, and each plate served as one replicate. For sorted subsets, approximately 200 ng of genomic DNA, equivalent to around 30,000 T cell genomes, went into each replicate PCR. Purified libraries were quantified with a Qubit 3.0 fluorometer, sized on a Bioanalyzer 2100, and re-quantified with the KAPA Library Quantification kit. Every immunoSEQ 96-well plate was sequenced on a dedicated single-read 150-cycle Illumina NextSeq 550 flow cell. The source study handled its data this way. Because the immunoSEQ output held only junctional sequences and lacked quality scores, the filtering could not match the filtering applied to full-length reads. To assign V/J genes and CDR3, sequences were annotated against IMGT germline references using PyIR, a Python wrapper for IgBLAST v1.9. Reads were filtered out if the reads had weak V/J assignments (E-value above 1e-6), no CDR3, stop codons, out-of-frame junctions, or ambiguous translated residues. V3J clonotypes were defined as sequences sharing an identical inferred V gene, J gene, and CDR3 amino acid sequence. The percentage overlap between two repertoires was calculated by dividing the number of shared unique clonotypes by the size of the smaller repertoire. Three approaches were used to assess repertoire richness: RTK rarefaction, the Chao1 estimator, and Recon v2.1 estimates of unobserved clonotypes. Generation probabilities were computed with OLGA for all TCRbeta clonotypes obtained by the gDNA method from a few donors. TCRdb stores this immuneACCESS table with in-frame sequences only. Part of the clones is absent; in the studies checked, under half of the shortfall reflects unresolved V genes, and no reason is known for the rest. D and trimming were read from the DNA, whereas the V and J calls and clone size are those reported in that table. This sample is represented by 950,000 to 1,200,000 clones; approximately 80% of them were singletons. 0.89% of the sample is taken by the ten largest.

The donors were healthy, HIV-negative adults who had no recently reported acute infections or vaccinations. Every donor was a Caucasian adult residing in Nashville, Tennessee, USA. CD4+ T cells were enriched through magnetic negative selection, after which naive cells were positively selected on CD45RA and the remaining negative fraction served as the memory subset. Blood was obtained by leukapheresis, after which PBMCs were separated by Ficoll-Histopaque density gradient centrifugation and cryopreserved in liquid nitrogen vapor phase. Purity and quantity of every magnetically sorted T cell population were checked by analytical flow cytometry. From each sorted fraction, genomic DNA was isolated and quantified by UV absorbance on a Nanodrop 2000c. Overall study results and their limits: Approximately 5% of naive CD4, 3% to 4% of naive CD8, roughly 2.5% of memory CD4, and 0.4% of memory CD8 clonotypes were shared across a few donors. Sampling was limited to blood, and TCR repertoires in tissue likely differ from TCR repertoires in blood. Compared with non-shared clonotypes, the clonotypes found in all four sorted-subset donors had higher generation probabilities. Because the study included a small number of donors, the genetic and exposure-history diversity represented was limited. Estimated clonotype richness was generally larger for naive than for memory subsets. Pairwise subsampling indicated that sequencing depth was expected to affect the degree of clonotype sharing among donors. Incomplete sequencing was indicated by rarefaction of sorted-subset datasets, despite the large sequencing depth.

On this clone itself: Its specific antigen is unknown. No base-level quality is on record; no much larger clone is a single base apart.

Source material: memory CD4+ T cells from PBMCs. According to the study, the label for this sample's cell subset or site signals: CD45RA-negative fraction. Recombination linked TRBV7-9 to TRBJ1-4; the D gene is not confidently resolved. The TCR sequence derives from a man aged 18 to 29 in good health. Some clones in this sample may be carry-over from other donors' samples. The CDR3 has the sequence CASSLSGGNPNEKLFF. The bases are TGTGCCAGCAGCTTATCGGGTGGCAACCCTAATGAAAAACTGTTTTTT. Supplemented by the reference TRBV7-9 and TRBJ1-4 proteins around the CDR3, the complete variable domain is DTGVSQNPRHKITKRGQNVTFRCDPISEHNRLYWYRQTLGQGPEFLTYFQNEAQLEKSRLLSDRFSAERPKGSFSTLEIQRTEQGDSAMYLCASSLSGGNPNEKLFFGSGTQLSVL.